The subject of this entry is one TCR beta chain. Drawn from each donor were approximately 9.2 milliliters of peripheral blood. Combining a sample-barcoded 5' primer with a J-beta primer mix, a second PCR ran for 7 to 11 cycles. TCRdb re-called the 5' RACE reads through MiXCR, storing one row per CDR3 protein. Of 1.6 million or so distinct CDR3 sequences in the sample, about 35% were seen once. This sample stems from a study of blood T cells in healthy people across ages. Germline-derived CDR1 and CDR2 are SEHNR and FQNEAQ (reference sequence). The CDR3 totals 16 residues. J gave up 7 bases and V 5 bases, and 12 bases lay outside the gene matches.

The receptor was isolated from a woman aged 25 to 39 in good health. The gene calls are TRBV7-9 and TRBJ2-1; 9 bases line up with TRBD2. Material: blood. This CDR3 is CASSPRAGGPVNEQFF. The CDR3, as DNA: TGTGCCAGCAGCCCACGGGCGGGAGGGCCTGTTAATGAGCAGTTCTTC.